This passage covers 10 T cell receptor beta chains from one sample sequenced in a study of molecular identifiers for immune sequencing clone quantification. MiXCR, applied by TCRdb to the PCR reads, yields one record per CDR3 protein. Of around 94,000 distinct CDR3 sequences in the sample, about 32% were seen once. Sequencing was carried out using naive CD8+ T cells from blood, with Jurkat cell RNA spiked in. Documented subset: FACS-sorted CD8+CD4-CCR7+CD45RA+ naive T cells. The receptors shown here come from a human donor in good health. Some libraries in this study had Jurkat cell RNA spiked in.

Of note for this clonotype: This CDR3 fails to terminate in the conserved phenylalanine or tryptophan, so it likely reflects a read error. No DNA is shown, since the ends of the CDR3 on it are uncertain; the CDR3 is the one TCRdb lists. The J gene is TRBJ1-5, the V gene TRBV15. The CDR3 spans 16 amino acids, including both terminal residues. Germline values: CDR1 LNHNV, CDR2 YYDKDF (reference sequence). The CDR3 here is CATSRGTANSNQPQLI.

Remarks on this clonotype: A read error may account for a junction end that differs from germline. The V call is TRBV5-3, the J call TRBJ1-2; D is ambiguous. TRBV5-3 is an ORF, with its function uncertain. The CDR3 covers 12 residues. The CDR3 protein is CASSLWPDGYTF. CDR3 sequence (DNA): TGTGCCAGCAGCTTGTGGCCGGATGGCTACACCTTC.

This clonotype came up a few times. As DNA, the CDR3 is TGTGCCAGCAGTGAGAGAGGGACAGTCCCACTCTCTGGGGCCAACGTCCTGACTTTC. Translation: CASSERGTVPLSGANVLTF. V usage is TRBV25-1 and J usage is TRBJ2-6, with 7 bases matching TRBD1. After removal of 3 bases from V and 0 bases from J, the junction contained 11 bases not matched to a gene. The germline V gene has CDR1 MGHDK and CDR2 SYGVNS. This CDR3 is built from 19 residues.

This clonotype has a handful of counts. The chain is built from TRBV5-1 and TRBJ2-3; 11 bases are shared with TRBD2. CDR1 and CDR2 from the germline V gene are SGHRS and YFSETQ. The CDR3 length is 16 residues. With V trimmed by 0 bases and J by 6 bases, 6 bases remained unmatched. CDR3 region: CASSLALAGGSDTQYF. CDR3 DNA sequence: TGCGCCAGCAGCTTGGCCCTAGCGGGAGGCTCCGATACGCAGTATTTT.

This chain connects TRBV20-1 to TRBJ2-5; D is uncertain. Per the germline V gene, CDR1 is DFQATT and CDR2 is SNEGSKA (reference sequence). V lost 4 bases to trimming and J lost 2 bases, with 8 bases between them. CDR3 size: 12 residues. In nucleotides, the CDR3 is TGCAGTGCTAATGAGTTACAAGAGACCCAGTACTTC. Its translation: CSANELQETQYF.

About this clonotype: A read error may be the cause here, since a much bigger clone is one base away. The chain carries TRBV27 and TRBJ2-2; TRBD2 matches 7 bases. The CDR3 has 14 residues. In germline, CDR1 is MNHEY, CDR2 SMNVEV (reference sequence). CDR3: CASSLARSSGELVF. CDR3 sequence (DNA): TGTGCCAGCAGTTTAGCCAGGTCCAGCGGGGAGCTGGTTTTT.

The V and J genes are TRBV28 and TRBJ1-1; no clear D gene. V was trimmed by 4 bases and J by 0 bases, leaving 6 bases between them. Per the germline V gene, CDR1 is MDHEN and CDR2 is SYDVKM. CDR3 length equals 13 residues. Here the CDR3 reads CASSYQLNTEAFF. As DNA, the CDR3 is TGTGCCAGCAGTTATCAGCTGAACACTGAAGCTTTCTTT.

This clonotype was found many times. V gene TRBV7-2 combines with J gene TRBJ2-7; D not certain. CDR1 SGHTA and CDR2 FQGNSA come from the germline V gene. The V and J ends lost 2 bases and 2 bases respectively, with 13 bases between them. This CDR3 has 15 amino acids. The DNA of the CDR3 is TGTGCCAGCAGCTTATTGGTGACGGCTGCCTACGAGCAGTACTTC. Protein product: CASSLLVTAAYEQYF. The variable domain in full, with the rest retrieved from reference TRBV7-2 and TRBJ2-7, is GAGVSQSPSNKVTEKGKDVELRCDPISGHTALYWYRQSLGQGLEFLIYFQGNSAPDKSGLPSDRFSAERTGGSVSTLTIQRTQQEDSAVYLCASSLLVTAAYEQYFGPGTRLTVT.

This clonotype has a handful of counts. The chain combines TRBV11-2 with TRBJ2-3; the match to TRBD2 covers 7 bases. The germline gives CDR1 SGHAT, CDR2 FQNNGV. The CDR3 loop spans 16 amino acids. V was clipped by 2 bases and J by 4 bases; unmatched bases: 9. Written as DNA, the CDR3 is TGTGCCAGCAGCTTACGGTCGGGGAGGGCCTCAGATACGCAGTATTTT. Amino acids: CASSLRSGRASDTQYF.

This clonotype was seen only a few times. The rearrangement joins TRBV25-1 to TRBJ2-7; 8 bases are shared with TRBD2. Germline CDR1 MGHDK, CDR2 SYGVNS. The trim removed 3 bases at V and 0 bases at J, leaving 10 bases unmatched. The CDR3 contains 17 residues. This CDR3 is CASSEVTGTRDSYEQYF. CDR3 in DNA: TGTGCCAGCAGTGAGGTTACCGGGACTAGGGACTCCTACGAGCAGTACTTC.